This TCR beta chain was documented in a study of monozygotic twins with inflammatory bowel disease. TCRdb reanalyzed the 5' RACE reads and collapses them to one entry per CDR3 protein, without DNA. This sample lists approximately 150,000 distinct CDR3 sequences; its ten largest clones have roughly 2.5%. For this clonotype: Its target is not known.

Overall study results and limits: T cell subtypes were not distinguishable in this analysis.

The germline CDR1 and CDR2 sequences are MGHRA and YSYEKL. There are 15 residues in the CDR3. Per donor, over 2 ml of blood was collected and frozen. This clonotype was obtained from a human donor with ulcerative colitis or Crohn's disease, or a healthy co-twin of an affected twin (not recorded which). The V and J genes are TRBV4-1 and TRBJ2-7; TCRdb's D call, TRBD1, is unchecked because there is no DNA. Sample: blood. Here the CDR3 reads CASSYRDRGPYERYF.